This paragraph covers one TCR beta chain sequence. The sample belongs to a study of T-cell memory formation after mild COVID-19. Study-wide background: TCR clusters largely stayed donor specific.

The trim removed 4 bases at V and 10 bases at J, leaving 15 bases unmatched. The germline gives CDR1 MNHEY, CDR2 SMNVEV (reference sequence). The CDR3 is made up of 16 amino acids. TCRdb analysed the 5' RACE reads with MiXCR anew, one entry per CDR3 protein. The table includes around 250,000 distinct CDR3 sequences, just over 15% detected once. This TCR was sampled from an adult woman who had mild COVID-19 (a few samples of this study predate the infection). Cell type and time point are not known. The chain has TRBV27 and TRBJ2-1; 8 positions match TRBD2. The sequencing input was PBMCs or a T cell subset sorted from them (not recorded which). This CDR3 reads CASSYTLTGPGGEQFF. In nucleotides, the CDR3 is TGTGCCAGCAGTTATACCCTTACTGGCCCGGGGGGGGAGCAGTTCTTC.